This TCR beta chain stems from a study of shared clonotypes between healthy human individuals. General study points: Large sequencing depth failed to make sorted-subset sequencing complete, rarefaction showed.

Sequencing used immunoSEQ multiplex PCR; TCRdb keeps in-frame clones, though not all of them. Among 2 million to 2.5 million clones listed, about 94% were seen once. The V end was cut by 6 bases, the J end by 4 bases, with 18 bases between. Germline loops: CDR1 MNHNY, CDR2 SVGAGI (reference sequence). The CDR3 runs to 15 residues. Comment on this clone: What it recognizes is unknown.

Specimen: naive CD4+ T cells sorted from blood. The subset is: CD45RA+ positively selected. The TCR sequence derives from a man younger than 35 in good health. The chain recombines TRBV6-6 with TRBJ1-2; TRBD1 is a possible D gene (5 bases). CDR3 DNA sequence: TGTGCCAGCAGACCCAGTAAGGCGGGGCTCTATGGCTACACCTTC. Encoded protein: CASRPSKAGLYGYTF.